The 7 T cell receptor beta chains given below trace back to one sample, sequenced in a study of identical twins. Each CDR3 protein gets one entry after TCRdb re-called the 5' RACE reads with MiXCR. The table includes 200,000 to 250,000 distinct CDR3 sequences, roughly a tenth detected once. Sequenced sample: memory T cells sorted from blood. Receptors were obtained from a man in his fifties or sixties in good health.

This chain uses TRBV14 with TRBJ2-5; D possibly corresponds to TRBD1 (5 bases). The CDR3 contains 15 residues. Trimming shortened V by 1 base and J by 1 base, and 10 bases separated the two germline ends. Germline CDR1 SGHDN, CDR2 FVKESK. CDR3 sequence: CASSQAPRVQETQYF. CDR3 coding DNA: TGTGCCAGCAGCCAAGCTCCCAGGGTCCAAGAGACCCAGTACTTC.

The rearrangement joins TRBV7-9 to TRBJ2-6; D unclear. The ends were cut back, 2 bases at V and 1 base at J, with 6 bases in the middle. This CDR3 is 15 amino acids long. Germline V gives CDR1 SEHNR, CDR2 FQNEAQ (reference sequence). The DNA of the CDR3 is TGTGCCAGCAGCTTAAGTGGGTCTGGGGCCAACGTCCTGACTTTC. Its protein product is CASSLSGSGANVLTF.

In this sample, this clonotype turned up many times. The chain links TRBV27 to TRBJ2-1; the match to TRBD2 covers 7 bases. Per the germline V gene, CDR1 is MNHEY and CDR2 is SMNVEV (reference sequence). The CDR3 length is 14 residues. V lost 1 base to trimming and J lost 8 bases; unmatched junction nucleotides: 5. In DNA, the CDR3 is TGTGCCAGCAGTTTATTGCGCGGGAGCTATGAGCAGTTCTTC. It encodes CASSLLRGSYEQFF.

V and J are TRBV10-3 and TRBJ2-7; weak D call: TRBD1 (6 bases). V lost 3 bases and J lost 5, with 11 bases in between. The CDR3 covers 13 residues. Per germline, CDR1 ENHRY and CDR2 SYGVKD. CDR3 loop: CAISENRVNEQYF. The CDR3 DNA sequence: TGTGCCATCAGTGAAAACAGGGTCAACGAGCAGTACTTC.

The rearrangement links TRBV6-2 or TRBV6-3 to TRBJ2-5; TRBD2 agrees at 10 bases. Trimming cost V 4 bases and J 2 bases; bases outside gene matches: 10. The CDR3 extends over 17 amino acids. From germline, CDR1 is MNHEY and CDR2 SVGEGT. The DNA for the CDR3 is TGTGCCAGCAGTTCCCGGAGGATAGCGGGGGGTCAAGAGACCCAGTACTTC. This codes for CASSSRRIAGGQETQYF.

Only a few counts were recorded for this clonotype. The chain has TRBV18 and TRBJ2-7, with unresolved D. The V gene's germline CDR1 is KGHSH and CDR2 LQKENI. This CDR3 spans 11 amino acids. V dropped 2 bases and J dropped 6 bases, with 5 bases sitting between them. CDR3 region: CASSPSSEQYF. The CDR3 DNA follows: TGTGCCAGCTCACCATCTAGCGAGCAGTACTTC.

This chain uses TRBV5-1 with TRBJ1-6; the D gene is possibly TRBD1 (5 bases). V gave up 4 bases and J gave up 0 bases, with 14 bases separating them. Germline V lookup: CDR1 SGHRS, CDR2 YFSETQ. The CDR3 is made up of 17 amino acids. DNA for the CDR3: TGCGCCAGCAGCCCCTTGGGGGAGAGCTCCTATAATTCACCCCTCCACTTT. Translation: CASSPLGESSYNSPLHF.